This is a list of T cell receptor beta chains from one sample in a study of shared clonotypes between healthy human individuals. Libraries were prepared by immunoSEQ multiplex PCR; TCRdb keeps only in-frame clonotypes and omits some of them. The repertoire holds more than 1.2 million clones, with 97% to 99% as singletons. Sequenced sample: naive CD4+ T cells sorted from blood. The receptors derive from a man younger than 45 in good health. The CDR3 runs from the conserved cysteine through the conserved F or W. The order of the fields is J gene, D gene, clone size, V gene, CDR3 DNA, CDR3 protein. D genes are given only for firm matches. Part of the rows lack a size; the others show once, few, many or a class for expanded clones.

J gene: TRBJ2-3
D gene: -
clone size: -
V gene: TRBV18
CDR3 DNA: TGTGCCAGCTCCGAGACCCCAGGGACGCAGTATTTT
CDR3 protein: CASSETPGTQYF

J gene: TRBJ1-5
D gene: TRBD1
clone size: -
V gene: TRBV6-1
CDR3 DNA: TGTGCCAGCAGTGCAGGGACAGGGGGCGTTCAGCCCCAGCATTTT
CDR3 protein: CASSAGTGGVQPQHF

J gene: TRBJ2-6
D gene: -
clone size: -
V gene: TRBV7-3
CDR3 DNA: TGTGCCAGCAGCTTAAACCCCACCGGTCCCTCTGGGGCCAACGTCCTGACTTTC
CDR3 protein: CASSLNPTGPSGANVLTF

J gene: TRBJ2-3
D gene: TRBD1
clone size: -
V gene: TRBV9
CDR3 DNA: TGTGCCAGCAGCGAGAAAAGGGGGACAGGGATTACAGATACGCAGTATTTT
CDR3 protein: CASSEKRGTGITDTQYF

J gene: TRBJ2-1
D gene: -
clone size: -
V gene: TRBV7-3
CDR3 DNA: TGTGCCAGCAGACAGAGTATGCGGGATGAGCAGTTCTTC
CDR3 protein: CASRQSMRDEQFF

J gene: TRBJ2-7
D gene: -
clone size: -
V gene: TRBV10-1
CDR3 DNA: TGCGCCAGCAGTGAGCCCTCGCGAGCTGGCGAGCAGTACTTC
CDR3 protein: CASSEPSRAGEQYF

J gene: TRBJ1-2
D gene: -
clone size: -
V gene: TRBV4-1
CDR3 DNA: TGCGCCAGCAGCCAAGGCTGGGCGAACGGGGACTATGGCTACACCTTC
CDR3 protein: CASSQGWANGDYGYTF

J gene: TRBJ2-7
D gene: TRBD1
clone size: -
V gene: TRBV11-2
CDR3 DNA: TGTGCCAGCAGCCTGCTTGGGACAGGGGCTACCTACGAGCAGTACTTC
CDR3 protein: CASSLLGTGATYEQYF

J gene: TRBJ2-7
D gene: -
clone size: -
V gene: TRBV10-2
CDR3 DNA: TGCGCCAGCAGTGCCGGGAGCACCTACGAGCAGTACTTC
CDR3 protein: CASSAGSTYEQYF

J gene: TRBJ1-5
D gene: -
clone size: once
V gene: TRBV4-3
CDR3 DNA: TGCGCCAGCAGCCAAGAGATGACTGCCTCCTACAATCAGCCCCAGCATTTT
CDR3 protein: CASSQEMTASYNQPQHF

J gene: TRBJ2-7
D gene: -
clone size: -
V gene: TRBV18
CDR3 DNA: TGTGCCAGCTCGCGGGACACCTCCTACGAGCAGTACTTC
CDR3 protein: CASSRDTSYEQYF

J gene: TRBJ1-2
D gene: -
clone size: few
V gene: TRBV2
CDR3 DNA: TGTGCCAGCAGTGAACAAAGCTATGGCTACACCTTC
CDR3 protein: CASSEQSYGYTF

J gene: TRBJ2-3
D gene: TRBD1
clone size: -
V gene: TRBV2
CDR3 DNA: TGTGCCAGCAGTGAAGGTCAGGGGGCAGATACGCAGTATTTT
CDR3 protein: CASSEGQGADTQYF

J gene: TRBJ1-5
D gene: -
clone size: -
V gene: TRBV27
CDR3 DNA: TGTGCCAGCAGTCCCAGACAGGCACATCAGCCCCAGCATTTT
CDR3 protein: CASSPRQAHQPQHF

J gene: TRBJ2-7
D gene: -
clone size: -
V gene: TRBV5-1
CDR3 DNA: TGCGCCAGCAGCTTGGATCAGGCTGGGTACGAGCAGTACTTC
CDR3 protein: CASSLDQAGYEQYF

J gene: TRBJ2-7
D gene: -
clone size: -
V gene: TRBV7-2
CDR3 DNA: TGTGCCAGCAGCTTCGCCCCCGGGGTTTCCTACGAGCAGTACTTC
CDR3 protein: CASSFAPGVSYEQYF

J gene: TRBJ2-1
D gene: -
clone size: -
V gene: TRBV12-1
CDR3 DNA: -
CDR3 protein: CASSSLVAGGIKSEQFF

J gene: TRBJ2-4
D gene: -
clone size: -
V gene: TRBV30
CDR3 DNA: TGTGCCTGGAGTGTGAAGAACATTCAGTACTTC
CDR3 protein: CAWSVKNIQYF

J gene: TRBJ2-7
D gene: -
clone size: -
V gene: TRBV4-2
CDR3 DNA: TGTGCCAGCAGCCAAGAGGCTCACACCTACGAGCAGTACTTC
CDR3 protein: CASSQEAHTYEQYF

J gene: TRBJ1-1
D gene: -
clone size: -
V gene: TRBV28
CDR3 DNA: TGTGCCAGCAGTTCCCCGGGGGCGACTGAAGCTTTCTTT
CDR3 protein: CASSSPGATEAFF

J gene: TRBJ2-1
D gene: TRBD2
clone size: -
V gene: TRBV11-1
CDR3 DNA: TGTGCCAGCAGCTTTAGCGGGAAGATGCTAAATGAGCAGTTCTTC
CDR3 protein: CASSFSGKMLNEQFF

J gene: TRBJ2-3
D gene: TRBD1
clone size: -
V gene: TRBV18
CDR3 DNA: TGTGCCAGCTCCTTAGACAGGGAAATCACAGATACGCAGTATTTT
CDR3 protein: CASSLDREITDTQYF

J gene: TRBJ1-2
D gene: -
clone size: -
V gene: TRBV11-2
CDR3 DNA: TGTGCCAGCAGCTTAGGTTACGGCTACACCTTC
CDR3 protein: CASSLGYGYTF

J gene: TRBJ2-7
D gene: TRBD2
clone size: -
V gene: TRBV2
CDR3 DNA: TGTGCCAGCAGTGAGGAGACTAGCGGTATAAGCTCCTACGAGCAGTACTTC
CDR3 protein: CASSEETSGISSYEQYF

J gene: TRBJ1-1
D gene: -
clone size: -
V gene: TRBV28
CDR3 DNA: TGTGCCAGCAGTTTATATGTTGGGGGAGTAGAGAACACTGAAGCTTTCTTT
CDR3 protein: CASSLYVGGVENTEAFF

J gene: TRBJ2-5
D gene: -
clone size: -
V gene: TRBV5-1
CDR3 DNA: TGCGCCAGCAGCGCGACAGCTTACCAAGAGACCCAGTACTTC
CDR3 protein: CASSATAYQETQYF

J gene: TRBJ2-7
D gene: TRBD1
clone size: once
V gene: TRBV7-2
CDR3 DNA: TGTGCCAGCAGCCGTGCCGGGACAGGTCTACAGCAGTACTTC
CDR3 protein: CASSRAGTGLQQYF

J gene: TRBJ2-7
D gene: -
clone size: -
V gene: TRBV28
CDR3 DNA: TGTGCCAGCAGTACCCCGGTTTTTTACGAGCAGTACTTC
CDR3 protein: CASSTPVFYEQYF

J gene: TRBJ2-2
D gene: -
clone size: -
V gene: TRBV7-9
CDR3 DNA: TGTGCCAGCAGCTTAGGGCAGAACACCGGGGAGCTGTTTTTT
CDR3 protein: CASSLGQNTGELFF

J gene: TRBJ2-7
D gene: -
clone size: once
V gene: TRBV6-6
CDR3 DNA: TGTGCCAGCAGTTACGAAGTAGGACTGAGCGGAGAGCAGTACTTC
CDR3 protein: CASSYEVGLSGEQYF

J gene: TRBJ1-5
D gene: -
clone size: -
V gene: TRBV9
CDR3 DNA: TGTGCCAGCAGCGTATCCCACAATCAGCCCCAGCATTTT
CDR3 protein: CASSVSHNQPQHF

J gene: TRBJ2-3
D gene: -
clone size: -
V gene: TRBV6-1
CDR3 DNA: TGTGCCAGCGAAGCGGGTAGCACAGATACGCAGTATTTT
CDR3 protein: CASEAGSTDTQYF

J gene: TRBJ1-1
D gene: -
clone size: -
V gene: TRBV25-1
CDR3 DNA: TGTGCCAGCAGGGCAGCGAACACTGAAGCTTTCTTT
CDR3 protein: CASRAANTEAFF

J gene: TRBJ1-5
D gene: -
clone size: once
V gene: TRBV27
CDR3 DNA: TGTGCCAGCAGTTTATTACCCAGGGTTAGTGACCAGCCCCAGCATTTT
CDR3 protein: CASSLLPRVSDQPQHF

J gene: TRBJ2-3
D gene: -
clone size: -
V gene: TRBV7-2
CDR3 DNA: TGTGCCAGCAGCTGGGACTCGACTACGCAGTATTTT
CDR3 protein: CASSWDSTTQYF

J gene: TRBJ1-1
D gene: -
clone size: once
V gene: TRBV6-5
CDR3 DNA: TGTGCCAGCAGTTCCTCCCTGACAGCGAACACTGAAGCTTTCTTT
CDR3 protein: CASSSSLTANTEAFF

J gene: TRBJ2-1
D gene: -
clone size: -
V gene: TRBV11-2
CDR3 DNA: TGTGCCAGCAGCTTAGAGAGTAGCGGTAGTTTCTTGACGGGGCATGAGCAGTTCTTC
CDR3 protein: CASSLESSGSFLTGHEQFF